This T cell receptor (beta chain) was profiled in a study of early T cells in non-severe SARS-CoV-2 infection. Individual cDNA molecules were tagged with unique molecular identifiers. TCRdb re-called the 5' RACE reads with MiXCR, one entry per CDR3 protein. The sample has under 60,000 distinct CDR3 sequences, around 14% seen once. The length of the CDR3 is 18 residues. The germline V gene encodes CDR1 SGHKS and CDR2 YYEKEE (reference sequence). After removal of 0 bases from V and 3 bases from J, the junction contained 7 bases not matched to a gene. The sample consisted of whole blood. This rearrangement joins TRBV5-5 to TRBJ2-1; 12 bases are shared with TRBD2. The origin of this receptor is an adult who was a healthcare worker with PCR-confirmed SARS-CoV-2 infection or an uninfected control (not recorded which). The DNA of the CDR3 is TGTGCCAGCAGCTTGGTGACTAGCGGGGGCCTTTACTACAATGAGCAGTTCTTC. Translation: CASSLVTSGGLYYNEQFF.